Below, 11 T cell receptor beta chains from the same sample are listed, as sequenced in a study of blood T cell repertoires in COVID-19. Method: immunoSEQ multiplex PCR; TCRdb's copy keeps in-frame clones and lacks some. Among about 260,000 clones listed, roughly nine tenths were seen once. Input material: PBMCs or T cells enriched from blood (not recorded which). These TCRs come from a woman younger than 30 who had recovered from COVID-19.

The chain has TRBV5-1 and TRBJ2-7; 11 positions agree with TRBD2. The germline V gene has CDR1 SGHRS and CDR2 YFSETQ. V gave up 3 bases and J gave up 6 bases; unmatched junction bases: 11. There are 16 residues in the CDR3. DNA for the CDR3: TGCGCCAGCAGCTCCGCGGTAGCGGGGGGGTATTCCGAGCAGTACTTC. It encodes CASSSAVAGGYSEQYF. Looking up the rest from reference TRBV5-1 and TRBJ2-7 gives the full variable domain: KAGVTQTPRYLIKTRGQQVTLSCSPISGHRSVSWYQQTPGQGLQFLFEYFSETQRNKGNFPGRFSGRQFSNSRSEMNVSTLELGDSALYLCASSSAVAGGYSEQYFGPGTRLTVT.

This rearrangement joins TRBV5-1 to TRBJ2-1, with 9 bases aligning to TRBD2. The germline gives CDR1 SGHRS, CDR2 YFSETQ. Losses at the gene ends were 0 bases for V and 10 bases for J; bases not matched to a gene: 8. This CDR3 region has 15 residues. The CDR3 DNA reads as TGCGCCAGCAGCTTGGTCGGCGGGGGGGCCGGCGAGCAGTTCTTC. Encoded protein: CASSLVGGGAGEQFF.

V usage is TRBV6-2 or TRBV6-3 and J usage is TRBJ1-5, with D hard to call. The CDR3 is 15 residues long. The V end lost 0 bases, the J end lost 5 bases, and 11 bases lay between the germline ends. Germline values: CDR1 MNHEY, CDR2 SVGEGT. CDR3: CASSYSVLSDQPQHF. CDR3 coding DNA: TGTGCCAGCAGTTACTCTGTGTTGTCAGATCAGCCCCAGCATTTT.

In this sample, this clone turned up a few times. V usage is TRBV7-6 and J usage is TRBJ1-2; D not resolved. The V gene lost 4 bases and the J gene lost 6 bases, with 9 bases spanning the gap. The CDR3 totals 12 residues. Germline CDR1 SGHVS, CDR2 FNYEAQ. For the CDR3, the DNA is TGTGCCAGCAGCTACAACGGGGATGGCTACACCTTC. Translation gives CASSYNGDGYTF.

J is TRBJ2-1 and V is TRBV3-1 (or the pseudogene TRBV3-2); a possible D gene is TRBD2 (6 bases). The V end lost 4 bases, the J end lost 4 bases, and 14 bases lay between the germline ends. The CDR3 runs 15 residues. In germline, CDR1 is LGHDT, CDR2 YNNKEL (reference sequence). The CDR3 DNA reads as TGTGCCAGCAGCCGCATCGGGGGACTTTACAATGAGCAGTTCTTC. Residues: CASSRIGGLYNEQFF.

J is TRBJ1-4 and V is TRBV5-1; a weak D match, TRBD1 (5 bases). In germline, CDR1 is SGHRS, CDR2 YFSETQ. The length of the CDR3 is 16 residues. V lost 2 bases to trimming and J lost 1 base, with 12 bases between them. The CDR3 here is CASSFSGAGTNEKLFF. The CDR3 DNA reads TGCGCCAGCAGCTTTTCTGGGGCAGGAACTAATGAAAAACTGTTTTTT.

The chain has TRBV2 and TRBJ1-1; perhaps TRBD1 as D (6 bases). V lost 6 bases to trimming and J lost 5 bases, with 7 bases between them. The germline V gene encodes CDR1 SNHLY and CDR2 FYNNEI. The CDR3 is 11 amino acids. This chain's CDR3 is CASRGQTEAFF. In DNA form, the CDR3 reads TGTGCCAGCAGGGGACAAACTGAAGCTTTCTTT.

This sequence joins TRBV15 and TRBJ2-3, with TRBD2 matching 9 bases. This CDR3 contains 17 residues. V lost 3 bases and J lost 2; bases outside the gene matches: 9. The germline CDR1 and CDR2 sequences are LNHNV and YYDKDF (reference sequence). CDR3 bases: TGTGCCACCAGCAGGGTTTTGGGCGGGGGGGCCACAGATACGCAGTATTTT. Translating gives CATSRVLGGGATDTQYF.

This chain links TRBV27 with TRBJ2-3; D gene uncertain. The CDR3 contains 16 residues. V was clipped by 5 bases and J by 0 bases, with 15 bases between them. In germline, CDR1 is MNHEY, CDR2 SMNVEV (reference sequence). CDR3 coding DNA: TGTGCCAGCAGTCCCATTGCGGTCCCTAGCACAGATACGCAGTATTTT. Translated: CASSPIAVPSTDTQYF.

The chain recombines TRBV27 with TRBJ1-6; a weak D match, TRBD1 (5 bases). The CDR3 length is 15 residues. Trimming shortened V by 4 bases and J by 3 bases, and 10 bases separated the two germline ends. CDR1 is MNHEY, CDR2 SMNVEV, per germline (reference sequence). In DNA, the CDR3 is TGTGCCAGCAGTTCCATGCAGGGCTATAATTCACCCCTCCACTTT. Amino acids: CASSSMQGYNSPLHF.

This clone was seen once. Written as DNA, the CDR3 is TGTGCCAGCACCTCCGGAGGCTGGGATGGCTACACCTTC. It yields the protein CASTSGGWDGYTF. The chain links TRBV6-5 to TRBJ1-2, with unresolved D. The ends were cut back, 7 bases at V and 6 bases at J, with 15 bases in the middle. This CDR3 is built from 13 residues. Per germline, CDR1 MNHEY and CDR2 SVGAGI.